The clone carrying this TCR beta chain occurred a few times. The sample is drawn from a study of blood T cells in healthy people across ages. Sample-barcoded 5' priming and a J-beta primer mix drove a second PCR of roughly 6 to 12 cycles. TCRdb reprocessed the 5' RACE reads via MiXCR and lists one record per CDR3 protein. The repertoire includes about 650,000 distinct CDR3 sequences, roughly half of them detected once, and roughly 14% sits in the top ten. The CDR3 loop spans 13 amino acids. J lost 5 bases, V lost 1 base, and 5 bases had no gene match. The germline V gene has CDR1 DFQATT and CDR2 SNEGSKA (reference sequence).

This TCR derives from a woman aged 80 or over in good health. The chain joins TRBV20-1 to TRBJ2-7; TRBD1 matches at 7 bases. Sequencing used blood. CDR3 in DNA: TGCAGTGCTAGAGGACAGGGAACAAACGAGCAGTACTTC. Translating it yields CSARGQGTNEQYF.